This T cell receptor (beta chain) was recovered during a study of blood T cell repertoires in COVID-19. Study overall: The United States, Italy and Spain were the sources of the acute and convalescent COVID-19 samples. From T cells, B-cell-depleted T cells, or PBMCs came the material, which was cDNA or gDNA.

CDR1 is SGDLS, CDR2 YYNGEE, per germline. V shed 3 bases, J shed 4 bases, and the junction held 3 bases outside the gene matches. This CDR3 is 14 amino acids long. Source study methods: Amplification of reference gene primers was used by the study to estimate nucleated cell counts. Profiling relied on immunoSEQ multiplex PCR, and the TCRdb table lists in-frame clones only, not all of them. That table furnishes V, J and clone size, whereas the DNA furnished D and trimming. The sample holds approximately 76,000 clones, around nine tenths seen once. This rearrangement joins TRBV9 to TRBJ2-2; 7 positions agree with TRBD1. This clonotype was obtained from a young man with acute or convalescent COVID-19. Sequenced: peripheral blood. The CDR3 here is CASSAGQTTGELFF. The CDR3 nucleotides read TGTGCCAGCAGCGCGGGACAGACCACCGGGGAGCTGTTTTTT.